The T cell receptor (beta chain) under discussion was sequenced for a study of cytomegalovirus exposure and HLA in healthy donors. Study-wide points: Most of the TCR beta V segments (in an earlier analysis) were productive either about 90% or about 30% of the time. Accurate HLA-A and HLA-B prediction from TCR beta sequences was reported for most subjects.

Details on this clone: Its antigen remains unidentified.

V was pared by 4 bases and J by 4 bases, with 5 bases of the junction left unmatched. The germline V gene encodes CDR1 SGHRS and CDR2 YFSETQ. This CDR3 is built from 15 residues. It was with 60 Vbeta and 13 Jbeta primers that the PCR ran. Some clones are missing from TCRdb's copy, which holds only in-frame ones; the method was immunoSEQ multiplex PCR. In the table there are 170,000 or so clones, approximately 79% of which are singletons. V gene TRBV5-1 combines with J gene TRBJ2-1; 10 nucleotides agree with TRBD2. The sequence was obtained from a woman between 35 and 50 years old in good health and CMV-seronegative. Sequencing input: PBMCs. This CDR3 reads CASSPQRGGYNEQFF. The CDR3 coding sequence is TGCGCCAGCAGCCCCCAGCGGGGGGGTTACAATGAGCAGTTCTTC.